This TCR beta chain comes out of a study of beta chain features in type 1 diabetes. Study-wide findings and caveats: Patients with Type 1 diabetes showed moderately but significantly shorter TCRB CDR3s in all four CD4+ subsets. The question left open here concerned HLA type influencing TCRB rearrangement.

Turning to this clone: Its antigen is unidentified.

Deletions cut 0 bases from V and 4 bases from J, with 12 bases between. CDR3 length equals 14 residues. CDR1 is GTSNPN, CDR2 SVGIG, per germline (reference sequence). TCRB transcripts that were expressed got sequenced, as all of the isolated RNA had been reverse transcribed. Assay: immunoSEQ multiplex PCR; the TCRdb copy retains only in-frame clones and omits some. The sample holds a few hundred thousand clones, roughly an eighth seen once. The rearrangement joins TRBV30 to TRBJ2-5, with a tentative D call TRBD1 (6 bases). Sequenced: naive CD4+ T cells from blood. The TCR was taken from a woman aged 18-29 years with type 1 diabetes. CDR3 bases: TGTGCCTGGAGTGTCCTAGGGGGTGGAGAGACCCAGTACTTC. Encoded protein: CAWSVLGGGETQYF.